Listed here is a single T cell receptor beta chain. Its antigen is undetermined. The data belong to a study of OX40 agonist ivuxolimab in advanced cancers. About the research overall: Treatment received earlier with anti-PD-1, anti-PD-L1 or anti-CTLA-4 agents was allowed, and 40% had some. Study-wide results and caveats: Also showing low normalized T-cell clonal expansion were some of the nonresponders. Relative to CD4+ cells, CD8+ T cells on average had more expanded clones.

Sequencing used immunoSEQ multiplex PCR; TCRdb keeps in-frame clones, though not all of them. The sample records tens of thousands of clones, nearly 90% being singletons. The CDR3 is 15 amino acids. CDR1 and CDR2 from the germline V gene are SGHTS and YDEGEE. Trimming took off 4 bases at V and 5 bases at J, with 17 bases between the two ends. The rearrangement links TRBV5-8 to TRBJ2-3; TRBD2 might be the D (5 bases). The sequence was collected from an adult with an advanced solid tumor such as melanoma, head and neck, liver or kidney cancer. Sequencing was performed on CD4+ or CD8+ T cells sorted from blood, taken in a trial of the OX40 agonist ivuxolimab. The CDR3 sequence: CASSGGTKVGDTQYF. CDR3 DNA: TGTGCCAGCAGCGGAGGCACCAAGGTGGGAGATACGCAGTATTTT.